This TCR beta chain was captured by sequencing in a study of CD8+ T cells in alopecia areata. Study summary: Treatment comprised oral tofacitinib, 5 to 10 mg twice daily, in treated patients. The study's findings and limits: Scalp lesions, especially in alopecia totalis/universalis, had higher clonality than normal scalp.

Extracted RNA was reverse transcribed into cDNA, the sequencing template. Repertoires were generated with immunoSEQ multiplex PCR, while TCRdb's copy carries only in-frame clones and drops some. The sample holds 150,000 to 200,000 clones; roughly 66% are singletons and the top ten take 1%. The treatment: oral pan-JAK inhibitor, 5-10 mg twice daily. Trimming took 0 bases from V and 8 from J, leaving 14 bases between them. The germline gives CDR1 SGDLS, CDR2 YYNGEE. CDR3 size: 14 residues. In the case of this clone: Its antigen is unknown.

V is TRBV9 and J is TRBJ1-2; possible D gene TRBD1, 6 bases. This receptor was taken from a human donor with alopecia areata. The source was CD4+ T cells sorted from blood, collected at week 24, from a patient treated with tofacitinib. The CDR3 sequence: CASSVERGAGGYTF. The CDR3 nucleotides are TGTGCCAGCAGCGTAGAGAGGGGGGCGGGAGGCTACACCTTC. Variable domain in full (rest from reference TRBV9 and TRBJ1-2): DSGVTQTPKHLITATGQRVTLRCSPRSGDLSVYWYQQSLDQGLQFLIQYYNGEERAKGNILERFSAQQFPDLHSELNLSSLELGDSALYFCASSVERGAGGYTFGSGTRLTVV.